This paragraph covers one TCR beta chain sequence. What it binds is not known. The source of the sample is a study of T cell repertoires in cytomegalovirus infection. In the study overall: Recently identified HLA-C-restricted and well-studied HLA-B-restricted CMV epitopes were used. Indications of both CMV infection and matching HLA type were provided by public TCR beta signatures. Study observations and caveats: The response measured ex vivo was dominated by TCR beta clonotypes (HLA-C-restricted and CMV-specific).

A single record per CDR3 protein comes from TCRdb applying MiXCR to the reads. The repertoire holds about 920,000 distinct CDR3 sequences, with 30% to 40% as singletons. The receptor comes from a human donor in good health (CMV status not recorded). Some clones in this sample may be carry-over from other donors' samples. The sample consisted of cultured CD8+ T cells from PBMCs, taken from culture after CMV antigen stimulation.

CDR3 protein: CASSYSIQGATGELFF. The CDR3 coding sequence is TGTGCCAGCAGTTACTCGATACAGGGGGCCACCGGGGAGCTGTTTTTT. The genes are TRBV6-6 and TRBJ2-2; 9 nucleotides agree with TRBD1. Germline values: CDR1 MNHNY, CDR2 SVGAGI (reference sequence). This CDR3 contains 16 residues. The J segment lost 4 bases and the V segment lost 0 bases, leaving 3 bases of the junction unmatched.